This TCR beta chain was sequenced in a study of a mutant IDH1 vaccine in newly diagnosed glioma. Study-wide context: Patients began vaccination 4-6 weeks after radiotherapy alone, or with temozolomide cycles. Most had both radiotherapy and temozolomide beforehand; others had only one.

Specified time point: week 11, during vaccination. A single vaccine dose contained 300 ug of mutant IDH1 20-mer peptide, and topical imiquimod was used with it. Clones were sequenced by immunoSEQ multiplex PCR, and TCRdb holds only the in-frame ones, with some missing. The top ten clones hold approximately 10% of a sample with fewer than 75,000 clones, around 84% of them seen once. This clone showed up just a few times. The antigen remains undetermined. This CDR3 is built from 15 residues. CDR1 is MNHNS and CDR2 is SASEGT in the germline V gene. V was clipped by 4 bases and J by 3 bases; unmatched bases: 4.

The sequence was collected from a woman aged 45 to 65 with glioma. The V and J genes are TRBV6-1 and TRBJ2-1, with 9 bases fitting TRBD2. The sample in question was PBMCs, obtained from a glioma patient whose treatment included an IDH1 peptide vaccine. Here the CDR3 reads CASSATSGDYNEQFF. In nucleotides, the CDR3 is TGTGCCAGCAGTGCGACTAGCGGAGACTACAATGAGCAGTTCTTC.